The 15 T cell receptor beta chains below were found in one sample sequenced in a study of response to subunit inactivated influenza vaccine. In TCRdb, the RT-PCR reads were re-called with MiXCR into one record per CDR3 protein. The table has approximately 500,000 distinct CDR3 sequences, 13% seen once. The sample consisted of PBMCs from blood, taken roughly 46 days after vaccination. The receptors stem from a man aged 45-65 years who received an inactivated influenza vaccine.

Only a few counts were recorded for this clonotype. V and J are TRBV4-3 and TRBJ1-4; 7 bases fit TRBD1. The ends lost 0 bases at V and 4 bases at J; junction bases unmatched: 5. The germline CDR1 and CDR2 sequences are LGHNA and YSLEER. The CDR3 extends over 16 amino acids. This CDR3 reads CASSQETGQHNEKLFF. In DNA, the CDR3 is TGCGCCAGCAGCCAAGAAACGGGACAGCATAATGAAAAACTGTTTTTT.

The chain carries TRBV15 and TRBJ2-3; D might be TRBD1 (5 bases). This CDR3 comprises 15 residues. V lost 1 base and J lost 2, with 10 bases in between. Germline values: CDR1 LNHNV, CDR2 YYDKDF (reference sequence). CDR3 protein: CATSRVPGYTDTQYF. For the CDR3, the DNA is TGTGCCACCAGCAGAGTTCCAGGGTACACAGATACGCAGTATTTT. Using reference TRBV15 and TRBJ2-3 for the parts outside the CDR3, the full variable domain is DAMVIQNPRYQVTQFGKPVTLSCSQTLNHNVMYWYQQKSSQAPKLLFHYYDKDFNNEADTPDNFQSRRPNTSFCFLDIRSPGLGDTAMYLCATSRVPGYTDTQYFGPGTRLTVL.

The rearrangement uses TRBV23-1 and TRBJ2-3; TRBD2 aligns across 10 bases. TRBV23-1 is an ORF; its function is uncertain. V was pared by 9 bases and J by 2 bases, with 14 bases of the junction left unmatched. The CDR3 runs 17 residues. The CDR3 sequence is CARGRELAGASTDTQYF. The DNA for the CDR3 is TGCGCCAGGGGCAGGGAGCTAGCGGGGGCCTCCACAGATACGCAGTATTTT.

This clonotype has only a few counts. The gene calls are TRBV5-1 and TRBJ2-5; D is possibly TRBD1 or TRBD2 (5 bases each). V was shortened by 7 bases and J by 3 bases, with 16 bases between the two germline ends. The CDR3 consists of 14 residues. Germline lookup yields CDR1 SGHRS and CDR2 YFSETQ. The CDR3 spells CASADTRGKETQYF. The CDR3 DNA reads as TGCGCCAGCGCGGACACTAGGGGTAAAGAGACCCAGTACTTC.

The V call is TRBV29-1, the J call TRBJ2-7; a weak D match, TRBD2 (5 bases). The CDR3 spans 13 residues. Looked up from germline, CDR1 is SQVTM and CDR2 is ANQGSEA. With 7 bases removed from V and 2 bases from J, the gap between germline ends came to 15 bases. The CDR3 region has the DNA TGCAGCGCCGCCGCGGGTCAGGCCTACGAGCAGTACTTC. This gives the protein CSAAAGQAYEQYF.

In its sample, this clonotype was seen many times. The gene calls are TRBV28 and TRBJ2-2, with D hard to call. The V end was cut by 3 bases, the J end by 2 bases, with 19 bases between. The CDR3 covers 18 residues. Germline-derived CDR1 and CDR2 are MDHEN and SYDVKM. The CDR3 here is CASSFLHLRRLNTGELFF. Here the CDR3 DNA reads TGTGCCAGCAGTTTTCTGCACCTCCGACGGCTTAACACCGGGGAGCTGTTTTTT. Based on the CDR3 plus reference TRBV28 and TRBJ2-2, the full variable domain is DVKVTQSSRYLVKRTGEKVFLECVQDMDHENMFWYRQDPGLGLRLIYFSYDVKMKEKGDIPEGYSVSREKKERFSLILESASTNQTSMYLCASSFLHLRRLNTGELFFGEGSRLTVL.

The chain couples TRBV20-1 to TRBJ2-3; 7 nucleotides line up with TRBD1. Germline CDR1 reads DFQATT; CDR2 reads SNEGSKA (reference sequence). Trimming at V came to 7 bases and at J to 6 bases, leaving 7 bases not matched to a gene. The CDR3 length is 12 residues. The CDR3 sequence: CSVGQVGDTQYF. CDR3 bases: TGCAGTGTTGGACAGGTGGGCGATACGCAGTATTTT.

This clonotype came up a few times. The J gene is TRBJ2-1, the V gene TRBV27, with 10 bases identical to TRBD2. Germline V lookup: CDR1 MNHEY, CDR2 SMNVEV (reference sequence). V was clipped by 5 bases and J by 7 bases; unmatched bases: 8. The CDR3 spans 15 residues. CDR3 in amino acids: CASSPGLAAPNEQFF. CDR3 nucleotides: TGTGCCAGCAGTCCAGGACTAGCGGCCCCAAATGAGCAGTTCTTC.

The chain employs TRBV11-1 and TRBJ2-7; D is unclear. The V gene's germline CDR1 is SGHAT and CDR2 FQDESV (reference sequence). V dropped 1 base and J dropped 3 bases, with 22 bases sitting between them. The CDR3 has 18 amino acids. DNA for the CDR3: TGTGCCAGCAGCTTAGTATTTGGATTGGAGAAATTGAACTACGAGCAGTACTTC. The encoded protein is CASSLVFGLEKLNYEQYF.

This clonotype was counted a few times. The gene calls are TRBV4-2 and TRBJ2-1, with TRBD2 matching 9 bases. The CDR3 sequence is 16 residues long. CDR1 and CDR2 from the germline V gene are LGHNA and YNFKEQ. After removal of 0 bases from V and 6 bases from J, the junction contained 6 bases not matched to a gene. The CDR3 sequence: CASSQDGLAGTNEQFF. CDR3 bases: TGTGCCAGCAGCCAAGATGGGCTAGCGGGAACCAATGAGCAGTTCTTC.

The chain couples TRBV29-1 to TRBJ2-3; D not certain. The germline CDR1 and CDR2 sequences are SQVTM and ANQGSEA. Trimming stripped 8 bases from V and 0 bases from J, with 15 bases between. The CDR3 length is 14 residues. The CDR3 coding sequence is TGCAGCTACTTTACGGATCCTAGCACAGATACGCAGTATTTT. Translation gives CSYFTDPSTDTQYF.

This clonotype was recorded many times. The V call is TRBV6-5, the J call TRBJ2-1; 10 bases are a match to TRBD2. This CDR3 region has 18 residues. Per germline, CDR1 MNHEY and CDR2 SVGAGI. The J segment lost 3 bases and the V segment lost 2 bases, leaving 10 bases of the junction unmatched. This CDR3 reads CASSYPASGSLGYNEQFF. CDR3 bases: TGTGCCAGCAGTTACCCGGCTAGCGGGAGTTTGGGCTACAATGAGCAGTTCTTC.

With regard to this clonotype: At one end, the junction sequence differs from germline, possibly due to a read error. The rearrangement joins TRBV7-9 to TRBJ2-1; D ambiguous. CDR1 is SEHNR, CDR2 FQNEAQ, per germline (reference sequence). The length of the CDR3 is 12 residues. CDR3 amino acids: CASSSQRIIAGF. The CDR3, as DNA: TGTGCCAGCAGCTCCCAAAGGATCATCGCAGGCTTC.

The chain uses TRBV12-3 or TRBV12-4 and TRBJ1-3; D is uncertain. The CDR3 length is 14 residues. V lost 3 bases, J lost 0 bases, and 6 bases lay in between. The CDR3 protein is CASSFLGSGNTIYF. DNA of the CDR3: TGTGCCAGCAGTTTCCTGGGCTCTGGAAACACCATATATTTT.

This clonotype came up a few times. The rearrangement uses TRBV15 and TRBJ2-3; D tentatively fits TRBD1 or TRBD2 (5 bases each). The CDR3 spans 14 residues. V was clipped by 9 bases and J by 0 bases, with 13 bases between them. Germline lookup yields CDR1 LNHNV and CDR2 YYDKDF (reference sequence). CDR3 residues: CATSGTLSTDTQYF. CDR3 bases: TGTGCCACTTCCGGGACCCTAAGCACAGATACGCAGTATTTT.